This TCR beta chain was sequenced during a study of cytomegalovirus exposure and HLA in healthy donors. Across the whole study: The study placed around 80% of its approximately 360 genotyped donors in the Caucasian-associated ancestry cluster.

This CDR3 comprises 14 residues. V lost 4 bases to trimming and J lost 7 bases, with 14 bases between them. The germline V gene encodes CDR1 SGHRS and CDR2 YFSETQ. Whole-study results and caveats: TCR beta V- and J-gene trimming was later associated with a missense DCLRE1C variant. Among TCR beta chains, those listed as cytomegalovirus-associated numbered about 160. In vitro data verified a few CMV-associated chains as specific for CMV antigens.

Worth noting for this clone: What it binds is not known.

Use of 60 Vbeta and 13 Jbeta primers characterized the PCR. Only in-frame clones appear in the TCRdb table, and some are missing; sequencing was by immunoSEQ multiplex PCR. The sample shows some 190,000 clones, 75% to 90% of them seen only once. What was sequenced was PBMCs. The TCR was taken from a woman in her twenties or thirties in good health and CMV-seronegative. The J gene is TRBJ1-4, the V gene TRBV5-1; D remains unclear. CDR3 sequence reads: CASSPAGRGEKLFF. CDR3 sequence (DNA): TGCGCCAGCAGCCCCGCCGGAAGAGGTGAAAAACTGTTTTTT. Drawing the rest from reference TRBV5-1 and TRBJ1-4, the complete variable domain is KAGVTQTPRYLIKTRGQQVTLSCSPISGHRSVSWYQQTPGQGLQFLFEYFSETQRNKGNFPGRFSGRQFSNSRSEMNVSTLELGDSALYLCASSPAGRGEKLFFGSGTQLSVL.